The subject of this entry is one T cell receptor beta chain. What antigen it recognizes has not been identified. No much larger clone is present one base from it, and per-base qualities are unavailable. This entry is derived from a study of radiation and T cells in renal cell carcinoma (dated by TCRdb to 2020 to 2022). Some background on the complete study: Samples came from a clinical trial, in which primary renal cell carcinomas received 15 Gy stereotactic body radiation therapy followed by nephrectomy 4 weeks later. In total, 53 samples, comprising 25 or so tumors and some 27 peripheral blood samples, were subjected to TCR beta sequencing. A total of 4 million to 5 million unique CDR3 nucleotide sequences, encoding 2.5 million to 3 million unique CDR3 amino acid sequences, were found across all 55 or so samples.

Study-level results and caveats: With a single-armed trial design, the study had no way to address how radiation dose or scheduling affects the TCR repertoire. Because no pretreatment tumor biopsies were available, whether clonotypes were present in the tumor at baseline could not be determined. In blood, the top tumor clonotypes increased from baseline to 2 weeks after radiation and then shrank by 4 weeks, which suggests a temporary expansion of tumor-resident clones. Changes in the blood repertoire were not tracked past 4 weeks after treatment.

TCR beta libraries were generated from genomic DNA with the immunoSEQ kit, following the manufacturer's recommendations. For library preparation, a first multiplex PCR was performed with proprietary primers, followed by a second PCR in which unique barcodes were added, and bead cleanups were performed after each round. Each sample batch included a kit-provided positive control reaction and a negative control reaction. The final libraries were assessed on an Agilent 4200 TapeStation D1000 ScreenTape, pooled by volume, and quantified by qPCR. Sequencing was performed on an Illumina NextSeq500 with a MidOutput 150-cycle cartridge, and 156 Read1 and 15 Index1 cycles were run with kit custom primers. The pooled library was loaded at 0.75 to 1 pM, with a roughly 18% PhiX control spiked in. The authors' analysis ran thus. Vendor-processed data were analyzed in R, with a clonotype defined as all T cells sharing the same CDR3 nucleotide sequence. In the clone abundance analyses, frequencies in each sample were normalized to that sample's 10,000 most abundant clones. Before analysis, public T cell clones were removed, and these numbered fewer than six per sample on average. A difference in abundance of at least 32-fold between compartments was used to define tumor-enriched and baseline blood-enriched clonotypes. A beta-binomial differential abundance model was applied to find clonotypes that expanded or contracted between blood time points. Tumor-blood repertoire similarity was measured with the Baroni-Urbani and Buser coefficient, and groups were compared using two-tailed Wilcoxon tests in R. TCRdb mirrors the immuneACCESS table, restricted to in-frame sequences. Some clones are absent from its copies; in checked studies, under half trace to an unresolved V gene, and the reason for the others is unknown. V and J calls plus clone size are reproduced from that table; the DNA served to infer D and trimming. Here the sample has 110,000 to 150,000 clones; approximately 90% occur a single time. More than 10% of the sample goes to the ten largest clones.

This specimen's time point label, interpreted: baseline pretreatment blood. The treatment or condition label for this specimen denotes: 15 Gy SBRT to primary tumor, nephrectomy 4 weeks later. To follow tumor-enriched clonotypes, peripheral blood was collected serially from radiation-treated patients at baseline and again at 2 weeks and 4 weeks after SBRT. Renal cell carcinoma with clear cell pathology was present in all patients. The QIAamp DNA Blood Mini Kit (Qiagen) was used to prepare genomic DNA for TCR sequencing. The analyses included just those samples that passed every quality control check. Unmatched junction bases come to 6, with V trimmed by 8 bases and J by 0 bases. The CDR3, from cysteine to phenylalanine, totals 15 residues. Kept here is only the CDR3 DNA, which spans 45 bases and is read in frame from base 1. Looking up the germline V gene yields CDR1 SNHLY and CDR2 FYNNEI.

The source material was blood, sampled from a patient whose treatment included radiotherapy and nephrectomy. The source is a woman in her 50s with renal cell carcinoma. The chain employs TRBV2 and TRBJ1-3; 8 nucleotides in the junction match TRBD1. The CDR3 is CASRSQGGSGNTIYF. Here is the DNA: TGTGCCAGCCGGTCACAGGGGGGCTCTGGAAACACCATATATTTT.